One and the same sample provided the 19 T cell receptor beta chains below, sequenced in a study of Tregs in tolerant kidney transplant recipients. Mixed chimerism was transient after nonmyeloablative marrow transplants from related graft donors. Method: immunoSEQ multiplex PCR; TCRdb's copy keeps in-frame clones and lacks some. The sample yields 12,000 to 15,000 clones, of which the top ten take up 3.5% to 4%. The starting material was CD4+ T cells from blood (PBMCs), obtained 12 months after the transplant. All receptors derive from a human patient who received a combined kidney and bone marrow transplant. Some T cells may originate from the graft donor.

For this clone: The CDR3 is cut off 3 residues early in the read; its end comes from the germline J gene. This sequence joins TRBV18 and TRBJ2-1; D perhaps matches TRBD1 (6 bases). Germline loops: CDR1 KGHSH, CDR2 LQKENI. V lost 0 bases, J lost 4 bases, and 13 bases lay in between. CDR3 length equals 16 residues. Here the CDR3 reads CASSPPLAGVYNEQFF. CDR3 bases read: TGTGCCAGCTCACCACCGTTGGCAGGGGTGTACAATGAG.

With respect to this clone: The read gets to within 3 residues of the CDR3 end, and the germline J gene fills in the rest. The V gene is TRBV29-1, the J gene TRBJ2-3; 14 nucleotides agree with TRBD2. The CDR3 contains 16 residues. With V trimmed by 7 bases and J by 8 bases, 14 bases remained unmatched. Germline lookup yields CDR1 SQVTM and CDR2 ANQGSEA. The CDR3 region is CSGSGTSGGGLPTQYF. The CDR3 bases that were read are TGCAGCGGCTCGGGGACTAGCGGGGGAGGCCTTCCTACG.

In regard to this clone: The read ends 3 residues before the CDR3 terminus; that terminus is restored from the germline J gene. The V call is TRBV5-1, the J call TRBJ1-2; 7 bases match TRBD1. After removal of 0 bases from V and 4 bases from J, the junction contained 3 bases not matched to a gene. Germline V gene lookup returns CDR1 SGHRS and CDR2 YFSETQ. The length of the CDR3 is 14 residues. Here the CDR3 reads CASSLGQGFYGYTF. The part of the CDR3 DNA that was read is TGCGCCAGCAGCTTGGGACAGGGCTTCTATGGC.

Details on this clone: The CDR3 end falls 3 residues outside the read, so it is completed with the germline J gene. V usage is TRBV5-1 and J usage is TRBJ2-7, with TRBD1 identical over 9 bases. From germline, CDR1 is SGHRS and CDR2 YFSETQ. Germline trimming cut 2 bases from V and 4 bases from J; bases unmatched to any gene: 7. The CDR3 extends over 15 amino acids. CDR3 sequence reads: CASSFGGQGLYEQYF. CDR3 DNA (partial): TGCGCCAGCAGCTTCGGGGGACAGGGTCTTTACGAG.

With regard to this clone: Sequencing ends 3 residues short of the CDR3 end; the germline J gene provides the rest. V and J are TRBV7-6 and TRBJ2-2; D assignment may be TRBD1 or TRBD2 (5 bases each). Looked up from germline, CDR1 is SGHVS and CDR2 is FNYEAQ. The CDR3 consists of 16 residues. V gave up 2 bases and J gave up 1 base, with 11 bases separating them. The CDR3 sequence is CASSLRSRGNTGELFF. CDR3 bases read: TGTGCCAGCAGCTTAAGATCGAGGGGGAACACCGGGGAG.

Regarding this clone: The read gets to within 3 residues of the CDR3 end, and the germline J gene fills in the rest. This chain links TRBV5-1 with TRBJ2-7; 7 bases agree with TRBD1. J lost 4 bases, V lost 2 bases, and 15 bases had no gene match. Germline V gene sequence: CDR1 SGHRS, CDR2 YFSETQ. CDR3 length: 17 residues. Incomplete CDR3 DNA: TGCGCCAGCAGCTTATCTTCTTCAGGACAGGTCGGGTACGAG. This encodes CASSLSSSGQVGYE. The full CDR3 protein is CASSLSSSGQVGYEQYF.

Judged by frequency, this clone is medium-sized. With the read ending 3 residues before the CDR3 end, the germline J gene is used to fill in that end. This rearrangement joins TRBV2 to TRBJ1-3; D not resolved. Trimming stripped 8 bases from V and 3 bases from J, with 14 bases between. The CDR3 covers 14 residues. Germline V gene lookup returns CDR1 SNHLY and CDR2 FYNNEI. The CDR3: CASSQIHFGNTIYF. The DNA read from the CDR3 is TGTGCCAGCTCCCAAATTCATTTTGGAAACACC. Combining the CDR3 with reference TRBV2 and TRBJ1-3 gives the whole variable domain EPEVTQTPSHQVTQMGQEVILRCVPISNHLYFYWYRQILGQKVEFLVSFYNNEISEKSEIFDDQFSVERPDGSNFTLKIRSTKLEDSAMYFCASSQIHFGNTIYFGEGSWLTVV.

Comments on this clone: The read falls 3 residues short of the CDR3 end, and the missing part is taken from the germline J gene. V usage is TRBV20-1 and J usage is TRBJ2-1, with TRBD2 identical over 11 bases. This CDR3 is 18 amino acids long. J lost 1 base, V lost 3 bases, and 11 bases had no gene match. The germline gives CDR1 DFQATT, CDR2 SNEGSKA (reference sequence). CDR3 bases read: TGCAGTGCTAGGGCTAGCGGGAGGAACCGAGGATCCTACAATGAG. This sequence encodes CSARASGRNRGSYNE. The complete CDR3 protein is CSARASGRNRGSYNEQFF.

As concerns this clone: With the read ending 3 residues before the CDR3 end, the germline J gene is used to fill in that end. The V gene is TRBV19, the J gene TRBJ2-7, with TRBD1 matching 9 bases. Germline trimming cut 8 bases from V and 3 bases from J; bases unmatched to any gene: 11. This CDR3 is built from 15 residues. The germline CDR1 and CDR2 sequences are LNHDA and SQIVND (reference sequence). The CDR3 loop reads CASSHPGQGFYEQYF. The part of the CDR3 DNA that was read is TGTGCCAGTTCCCACCCGGGACAGGGTTTCTACGAG. The full variable domain, with the rest looked up from reference TRBV19 and TRBJ2-7, is DGGITQSPKYLFRKEGQNVTLSCEQNLNHDAMYWYRQDPGQGLRLIYYSQIVNDFQKGDIAEGYSVSREKKESFPLTVTSAQKNPTAFYLCASSHPGQGFYEQYFGPGTRLTVT.

On this clone: With the read ending 3 residues before the CDR3 end, the germline J gene is used to fill in that end. The chain links TRBV11-2 to TRBJ2-5; no clear D gene. CDR1 and CDR2 (germline): SGHAT, FQNNGV. The germline V and J ends were trimmed by 1 base and 0 bases, with 3 bases remaining between them. The CDR3 extends over 13 amino acids. The part of the CDR3 DNA that was read is TGTGCCAGCAGCTTAGCGGACCAAGAGACC. Protein sequence: CASSLADQET. The full CDR3 sequence reads CASSLADQETQYF.

As concerns this clone: The missing CDR3 end, 3 residues past where the read stops, is filled in from the germline J gene. V is TRBV5-1 and J is TRBJ1-1; 9 bases are a match to TRBD1. CDR3 size: 16 residues. CDR1 SGHRS and CDR2 YFSETQ come from the germline V gene. V lost 1 base, J lost 5 bases, and 9 bases stayed unmatched. The CDR3 DNA, read in part, is TGCGCCAGCAGCTTGACATCAACAGGGGGCGCGACTGAA. This gives the protein CASSLTSTGGATE. The entire CDR3 sequence reads CASSLTSTGGATEAFF.

In regard to this clone: The read is 3 residues too short to cover the CDR3 end, so that end is filled in from the germline J gene. The chain has TRBV10-3 and TRBJ1-1, with a tentative D call TRBD1 (6 bases). Germline V lookup: CDR1 ENHRY, CDR2 SYGVKD. Trimming removed 3 bases at V and 4 bases at J, with 15 bases between. The length of the CDR3 is 15 residues. CDR3 DNA (partial): TGTGCCATCAGTGATCCTCGGGGGGCGTTCACTGAA. It encodes CAISDPRGAFTE. The whole CDR3 region reads CAISDPRGAFTEAFF.

Of note for this clone: The read ends 3 residues before the CDR3 terminus; that terminus is restored from the germline J gene. The V call is TRBV19, the J call TRBJ1-1; possible D gene TRBD1, 5 bases. Per germline, CDR1 LNHDA and CDR2 SQIVND (reference sequence). V gave up 3 bases and J gave up 1 base, with 9 bases separating them. This CDR3 region has 14 residues. This CDR3 is CASSIDRENTEAFF. The DNA read from the CDR3 is TGTGCCAGTAGTATCGACAGAGAGAACACTGAA.

About this clone: With the read ending 3 residues before the CDR3 end, the germline J gene is used to fill in that end. This sequence joins TRBV10-3 and TRBJ2-3, with TRBD2 as a possible D gene (6 bases). V gave up 1 base and J gave up 2 bases, with 13 bases separating them. Germline CDR1 is ENHRY and CDR2 is SYGVKD. The CDR3 loop spans 16 amino acids. Here the CDR3 reads CAISEYGLLNTDTQYF. The CDR3 bases that were read are TGTGCCATCAGTGAGTACGGACTACTCAACACAGATACG.

A word on this clone: The sequence runs out 3 residues before the end of the CDR3; the remainder is reconstructed from the germline J gene. This rearrangement joins TRBV11-3 to TRBJ2-5, with D perhaps TRBD2 (7 bases). Trimming removed 3 bases at V and 1 base at J, with 9 bases between. Germline V gene lookup returns CDR1 SGHNT and CDR2 YENEEA. This CDR3 has 14 residues. The CDR3 loop reads CASSFGGLQETQYF. The CDR3 bases that were read are TGTGCCAGCAGCTTCGGGGGGCTCCAAGAGACC.

Comments on this clone: The CDR3 goes on 3 residues after the read ends, and that part is filled in from the germline J gene. The chain recombines TRBV18 with TRBJ1-3; tentative D call: TRBD1 (5 bases). Between the trimmed V and J ends, which lost 4 bases and 4 bases, there was a span of 17 bases. Per germline, CDR1 KGHSH and CDR2 LQKENI. The CDR3 contains 16 residues. The CDR3 sequence: CASSRGILGEGNTIYF. The covered CDR3 bases are TGTGCCAGCTCACGCGGAATTTTAGGGGAAGGAAACACC.

Incomplete CDR3 DNA: TGCGCCAGCAGCTTTATTCAGGGTACCTGGGACTTAAGCTCCTACAATGAG. Translation gives CASSFIQGTWDLSSYNE. The full CDR3 is CASSFIQGTWDLSSYNEQFF. The chain combines TRBV5-1 with TRBJ2-1; a weak D match, TRBD2 (6 bases). Sequencing ends 3 residues short of the CDR3 end; the germline J gene provides the rest. Germline V gives CDR1 SGHRS, CDR2 YFSETQ. This CDR3 region has 20 residues. V shed 2 bases and J shed 0 bases, with 24 bases lying between them.

On this clone: With the read ending 3 residues before the CDR3 end, the germline J gene is used to fill in that end. This chain uses TRBV7-2 with TRBJ2-3; 7 bases align to TRBD1. The CDR3 runs to 13 residues. V trimming: 7 bases; J trimming: 8 bases; junction bases outside the gene matches: 9. Germline V gene sequence: CDR1 SGHTA, CDR2 FQGNSA. The CDR3 bases that were read are TGTGCCAGCACCCCGGACAGGATTGGTACG. Protein: CASTPDRIGT. The complete CDR3 sequence is CASTPDRIGTQYF.

Remarks on this clone: Read coverage stops 3 residues before the CDR3 terminus; the germline J gene supplies the remainder. The chain couples TRBV18 to TRBJ2-7, with 13 bases aligning to TRBD2. With 2 bases clipped from V and 6 bases from J, the junction kept 4 bases outside the gene matches. Germline CDR1 is KGHSH and CDR2 is LQKENI. The CDR3 is 15 residues long. The DNA read from the CDR3 is TGTGCCAGCTCACCAGGACTAGCGGGAGAGGCCGAG. It specifies CASSPGLAGEAE. The CDR3, in full, reads CASSPGLAGEAEQYF.